This entry lists 23 T cell receptor beta chains sequenced from one sample in a study of T-cell reconstitution after alpha-beta-depleted transplantation in children. During its preparation, the TCRbeta library received unique molecular identifiers. TCRdb called the PCR reads again in MiXCR, with one record for every CDR3 protein. This sample has about 230,000 distinct CDR3 sequences, with roughly 10% found just once. The specimen comprised PBMCs from the stem cell graft donor, sampled from the stem cell graft. The receptors originated from a human donor who donated a stem cell graft to a child with acute lymphoblastic leukemia.

The genes are TRBV5-1 and TRBJ2-5, with 13 bases matching TRBD2. This CDR3 has 18 residues. CDR1 and CDR2 (germline): SGHRS, YFSETQ. J gave up 5 bases and V 4 bases, and 14 bases lay outside the gene matches. The chain's CDR3 is CASSPRTSGGLFYETQYF. CDR3 coding DNA: TGCGCCAGCAGCCCTCGGACTAGCGGGGGTTTGTTTTATGAGACCCAGTACTTC.

V is TRBV6-1 and J is TRBJ1-2; maybe TRBD1 (6 bases). Trimming took off 7 bases at V and 0 bases at J, with 12 bases between the two ends. Germline CDR1 reads MNHNS; CDR2 reads SASEGT. The CDR3 has 14 residues. The CDR3 loop reads CASTPRGANYGYTF. DNA for the CDR3: TGTGCCAGCACCCCGAGGGGGGCTAACTATGGCTACACCTTC.

This clonotype was recorded a few times. The genes are TRBV5-1 and TRBJ2-7; D tentatively fits TRBD1 or TRBD2 (6 bases each). The length of the CDR3 is 14 residues. V lost 4 bases to trimming and J lost 7 bases, with 18 bases between them. Germline lookup yields CDR1 SGHRS and CDR2 YFSETQ. CDR3 sequence: CASSRGDPGGEQYF. CDR3 DNA: TGCGCCAGCAGCAGGGGGGATCCCGGCGGGGAGCAGTACTTC.

This clonotype was counted many times. The gene calls are TRBV7-2 and TRBJ1-1; 8 bases agree with TRBD1. The CDR3 extends over 15 amino acids. V shed 5 bases, J shed 0 bases, and the junction held 5 bases outside the gene matches. Per germline, CDR1 SGHTA and CDR2 FQGNSA. DNA for the CDR3: TGTGCCAGCAGCCCGGGACAGGCCATGAACACTGAAGCTTTCTTT. Encoded protein: CASSPGQAMNTEAFF.

This chain joins TRBV4-3 and TRBJ2-2, with no clear D. The CDR3 runs to 16 residues. The germline V and J ends were trimmed by 0 bases and 4 bases, with 12 bases remaining between them. Germline-derived CDR1 and CDR2 are LGHNA and YSLEER. CDR3 amino acids: CASSQESSRFTGELFF. DNA of the CDR3: TGCGCCAGCAGCCAAGAATCGTCGCGGTTCACCGGGGAGCTGTTTTTT.

The gene calls are TRBV20-1 and TRBJ2-7; D not certain. The germline CDR1 and CDR2 sequences are DFQATT and SNEGSKA (reference sequence). This CDR3 is 14 amino acids long. The ends were cut back, 5 bases at V and 3 bases at J, with 17 bases in the middle. The CDR3, as DNA: TGCAGTGCTCTCCGAACCCCCACAGACTACGAGCAGTACTTC. Translated: CSALRTPTDYEQYF.

This clonotype has a count of ten or more. The chain combines TRBV10-3 with TRBJ1-2; no clear D gene. V lost 0 bases and J lost 2, with 7 bases in between. The germline V gene encodes CDR1 ENHRY and CDR2 SYGVKD. This CDR3 region has 14 residues. The CDR3 sequence is CAISESVRNYGYTF. CDR3 coding DNA: TGTGCCATCAGTGAGTCTGTCAGGAACTATGGCTACACCTTC.

This CDR3 is CASSPSGFSGNTIYF. The CDR3 DNA is TGTGCCAGCTCACCATCCGGCTTCTCTGGAAACACCATATATTTT. The chain joins TRBV18 to TRBJ1-3; D remains unclear. CDR1 is KGHSH and CDR2 is LQKENI in the germline V gene. Trimming shortened V by 2 bases and J by 0 bases, and 8 bases separated the two germline ends. The CDR3 length is 15 residues.

V is TRBV6-4 and J is TRBJ1-2; 12 bases agree with TRBD1. This CDR3 spans 21 amino acids. V dropped 5 bases and J dropped 4; count of bases not matched to a gene: 23. Germline V CDR1 and CDR2: MRHNA, SNTAGT. CDR3 DNA sequence: TGTGCCAGCAGTCCTATACCCGATGATTCCGGGACAGGGGGCTTGAGCTATGGCTACACCTTC. Protein product: CASSPIPDDSGTGGLSYGYTF.

In its sample, this clonotype was seen a few times. The chain uses TRBV4-3 and TRBJ2-7; D possibly corresponds to TRBD2 (6 bases). V was pared by 1 base and J by 2 bases, with 12 bases between. The V gene's germline CDR1 is LGHNA and CDR2 YSLEER. There are 15 residues in the CDR3. CDR3 coding DNA: TGCGCCAGCAGCCAAGTGGCGGGGCTACCCTACGAGCAGTACTTC. Residues: CASSQVAGLPYEQYF.

This clonotype was observed at least ten times. The chain uses TRBV2 and TRBJ2-2; tentative D call: TRBD2 (5 bases). Germline V gene sequence: CDR1 SNHLY, CDR2 FYNNEI. Trimming took 1 base from V and 6 from J, leaving 18 bases between them. The CDR3 is made up of 17 amino acids. CDR3: CASSEGLGDPAAGELFF. The CDR3 coding sequence is TGTGCCAGCAGTGAAGGATTGGGAGACCCAGCGGCCGGGGAGCTGTTTTTT.

The rearrangement joins TRBV5-1 to TRBJ2-3, with TRBD2 matching 10 bases. Germline V gene data show CDR1 as SGHRS and CDR2 as YFSETQ. V was clipped by 0 bases and J by 2 bases; unmatched bases: 6. This CDR3 region has 17 residues. CDR3 in amino acids: CASSLVSGGKNTDTQYF. The CDR3 DNA reads as TGCGCCAGCAGCTTGGTTAGCGGGGGGAAAAACACAGATACGCAGTATTTT.

The chain carries TRBV3-1 and TRBJ1-2, with D possibly being TRBD1 (5 bases). The CDR3 is made up of 15 amino acids. Between the trimmed V and J ends, which lost 4 bases and 7 bases, there was a span of 19 bases. CDR1 and CDR2 from the germline V gene are LGHDT and YNNKEL (reference sequence). CDR3 sequence reads: CASSPRGSPYSGYTF. The CDR3 DNA is TGTGCCAGCAGCCCCCGGGGGAGTCCTTACTCTGGCTACACCTTC.

Regarding this clonotype: This may be a read error: a much more frequent sequence differs by one nucleotide. CDR3 protein: CVSVQDRDLGNTEAFF. As DNA, the CDR3 is TGCGTCAGCGTCCAGGACAGGGACCTGGGGAACACTGAAGCTTTCTTT. This rearrangement joins TRBV5-1 to TRBJ1-1; 8 bases line up with TRBD1. The CDR3 is 16 amino acids. The germline CDR1 and CDR2 sequences are SGHRS and YFSETQ. Full variable domain (missing parts from reference TRBV5-1 and TRBJ1-1): KAGVTQTPRYLIKTRGQQVTLSCSPISGHRSVSWYQQTPGQGLQFLFEYFSETQRNKGNFPGRFSGRQFSNSRSEMNVSTLELGDSALYLCVSVQDRDLGNTEAFFGQGTRLTVV.

This clonotype came up many times. The genes are TRBV20-1 and TRBJ2-1; D tentatively reads TRBD1 or TRBD2 (6 bases each). Trimming cost V 0 bases and J 7 bases, with 16 bases left between them. This CDR3 is built from 15 residues. Germline loops: CDR1 DFQATT, CDR2 SNEGSKA (reference sequence). CDR3 DNA: TGCAGTGCTAGAGAAGAAACCCGGGGGACAAATGAGCAGTTCTTC. Residues: CSAREETRGTNEQFF.

The CDR3: CATSDFERGDNEQFF. The DNA for the CDR3 is TGTGCCACCAGTGATTTCGAGCGGGGCGACAATGAGCAGTTCTTC. The genes are TRBV24-1 and TRBJ2-1; the match to TRBD2 covers 7 bases. CDR3 length: 15 amino acids. V dropped 1 base and J dropped 5; count of bases not matched to a gene: 4. The germline CDR1 and CDR2 sequences are KGHDR and SFDVKD.

This clonotype has only a few counts. The J gene is TRBJ1-1, the V gene TRBV27; TRBD1 is a possible D gene (5 bases). V was trimmed by 1 base and J by 2 bases, leaving 14 bases between them. The CDR3 loop spans 16 amino acids. Germline loops: CDR1 MNHEY, CDR2 SMNVEV (reference sequence). The CDR3 loop is CASSLWGSGSNTEAFF. CDR3 nucleotide sequence: TGTGCCAGCAGTTTATGGGGGTCGGGCAGTAACACTGAAGCTTTCTTT.

The genes are TRBV6-1 and TRBJ1-1; 9 bases align to TRBD1. The CDR3 consists of 14 residues. Trimming removed 6 bases from V and 1 base from J; junction bases left unmatched: 3. Germline values: CDR1 MNHNS, CDR2 SASEGT. The CDR3 protein is CASRGTGRNTEAFF. CDR3 coding DNA: TGTGCCAGCAGGGGGACAGGGCGGAACACTGAAGCTTTCTTT.

This clonotype turned up a few times. J is TRBJ2-1 and V is TRBV4-2; TRBD2 matches 10 bases. The CDR3 loop spans 15 amino acids. CDR1 LGHNA and CDR2 YNFKEQ come from the germline V gene. V trimming: 10 bases; J trimming: 7 bases; junction bases outside the gene matches: 13. The CDR3 nucleotides read TGTGCCACCACAAGACGGACTAGCGGTTCGAATGAGCAGTTCTTC. Encoded protein: CATTRRTSGSNEQFF.

This clonotype was detected ten times or more. The genes are TRBV4-3 and TRBJ1-6; D uncertain. V was clipped by 0 bases and J by 9 bases, with 9 bases between them. Germline V gene lookup returns CDR1 LGHNA and CDR2 YSLEER. The CDR3 is made up of 14 amino acids. This chain's CDR3 is CASSQDPGLSPLHF. As DNA, the CDR3 is TGCGCCAGCAGCCAAGATCCCGGCCTTTCACCCCTCCACTTT.

This clonotype was found many times. V is TRBV20-1 and J is TRBJ2-4; no clear D. The CDR3 covers 11 residues. Trimming removed 5 bases from V and 0 bases from J, with 2 bases in between. Germline assignment: CDR1 DFQATT and CDR2 SNEGSKA (reference sequence). CDR3 in amino acids: CSALAKNIQYF. The CDR3 coding sequence is TGCAGTGCTTTAGCCAAAAACATTCAGTACTTC.

At least ten counts were recorded for this clonotype. The gene calls are TRBV27 and TRBJ1-1, with D maybe TRBD1 (6 bases). Germline V gene data show CDR1 as MNHEY and CDR2 as SMNVEV (reference sequence). The CDR3 is made up of 15 amino acids. Trimming stripped 8 bases from V and 7 bases from J, with 23 bases between. CDR3 DNA: TGTGCCAGCCTTGTCAGTAAACTCGGACAGATTGAAGCTTTCTTT. Its protein product is CASLVSKLGQIEAFF.

The table lists this clonotype with a few counts. This sequence joins TRBV19 and TRBJ2-1; 9 bases map to TRBD2. This CDR3 is 14 amino acids long. Germline V gene lookup returns CDR1 LNHDA and CDR2 SQIVND (reference sequence). After removal of 1 base from V and 10 bases from J, the junction contained 5 bases not matched to a gene. The CDR3 sequence: CASSIGGGALEQFF. CDR3 bases: TGTGCCAGTAGTATAGGCGGGGGGGCCCTCGAGCAGTTCTTC.